The entry below describes one TCR beta chain. These data belong to a study of cytotoxic CD8 clonotypes in ibrutinib-treated CLL. TCRdb keeps only in-frame clones here, not all; method: immunoSEQ multiplex PCR. Found here are about 130,000 clones, approximately 81% of them singletons; the top ten hold 3% to 4%. The CDR3 runs 15 residues. The V gene end was trimmed by 3 bases and the J gene end by 3 bases; junction bases not matched to a gene: 6. The V gene's germline CDR1 is SGHNT and CDR2 YENEEA. Here the sequenced sample was PBMCs, taken after 24 months of ibrutinib treatment. This receptor was taken from a human donor with chronic lymphocytic leukemia. V and J are TRBV11-3 and TRBJ2-3; 7 bases line up with TRBD2. The CDR3 protein is CASSLKRGWTDTQYF. The CDR3 nucleotides are TGTGCCAGCAGCTTGAAGCGGGGTTGGACAGATACGCAGTATTTT.